These T cell receptor beta chains were read from a single sample in a study of chemoradiotherapy in HPV16-positive cancers. Clones were sequenced by immunoSEQ multiplex PCR, and TCRdb holds only the in-frame ones, with some missing. Here the sample spans more than 15,000 clones, 75% to 80% being singletons. Sample acquisition took place from a patient who underwent chemoradiotherapy. The receptor set was obtained from a human donor with HPV-associated anogenital cancer. Both conserved end residues are part of each CDR3. Fields, in order: J gene, V gene, D gene, clone size, CDR3 DNA, CDR3 protein. A D gene is named only where the DNA matches it firmly. Only part of the rows carry a size: once, few, many, or a class if the clone is expanded.

TRBJ2-7 TRBV7-9 TRBD1 NA TGTGCCAGCAGTTCGAGGCAGGGGGCCTACGAGCAGTACTTC CASSSRQGAYEQYF
TRBJ2-5 TRBV7-9 TRBD2 NA TGTGCCAGCAGCATGGGACTAGCGGGGGCCCTCTCCCAAGAGACCCAGTACTTC CASSMGLAGALSQETQYF
TRBJ1-1 TRBV9 NA once TGTGCCAGCAGCGTAGCGGGGAACACTGAAGCTTTCTTT CASSVAGNTEAFF
TRBJ2-3 TRBV27 NA NA TGTGCCAGCAGCAAAAACAGGGACGATACGCAGTATTTT CASSKNRDDTQYF
TRBJ1-6 TRBV2 NA few TGTGCCAGCAGTGACAGGATTTATTCACCCCTCCACTTT CASSDRIYSPLHF
TRBJ2-2 TRBV2 NA NA TGTGCCAGCACCGGGACTGAGGCCGGGGAGCTGTTTTTT CASTGTEAGELFF
TRBJ2-1 TRBV5-1 TRBD2 NA TGCGCCAGCAGCCCGGGACTAGCGGGGGGGAAGCAGTTCTTC CASSPGLAGGKQFF
TRBJ1-2 TRBV27 NA NA TGTGCCAGCAGTTTAAGGGCGGGCGCGAACTATGGCTACACCTTC CASSLRAGANYGYTF
TRBJ1-2 TRBV6-1 TRBD1 NA TGTGCCAGCAGTCCCTCCGGGACAGCCTATGGCTACACCTTC CASSPSGTAYGYTF
TRBJ2-1 TRBV11-2 TRBD2 once TGTGCCAGCAGCCCCACTAGCGGGGGCTCGGAAGAGTTCTTC CASSPTSGGSEEFF
TRBJ1-1 TRBV19 NA NA TGTGCCAGTAGTCCCGTGGGAACTGAAGCTTTCTTT CASSPVGTEAFF
TRBJ2-1 TRBV30 NA NA TGTGCCTGGAGTCGAGACTACTCCTACAATGAGCAGTTCTTC CAWSRDYSYNEQFF
TRBJ2-2 TRBV9 NA NA TGTGCCAGCAGCCCTCCGGGCAGGCCCGACACCGGGGAGCTGTTTTTT CASSPPGRPDTGELFF
TRBJ2-7 TRBV5-6 NA NA TGTGCCAGCATCAAAAGCGGTCTCTCCTACGAGCAGTACTTC CASIKSGLSYEQYF
TRBJ2-5 TRBV5-5 TRBD1 NA TGTGCCAGCAGCGGGACAGGGTCTGAGAAGACCCAGTACTTC CASSGTGSEKTQYF
TRBJ2-7 TRBV20-1 NA NA TGCAGTGCAACACGCCCCCCCGAGCAGTACTTC CSATRPPEQYF
TRBJ2-3 TRBV6-4 TRBD2 few TGTGCCAGCAGTGAAATTCCGGGGGGAACGCAGTATTTT CASSEIPGGTQYF
TRBJ2-6 TRBV28 NA NA TGTGCCAGCAGTTTATTTGGCCCGACCTCTGGGGCCAACGTCCTGACTTTC CASSLFGPTSGANVLTF
TRBJ1-4 TRBV6-6 TRBD1 NA TGTGCCAGCAGTCTATGGGACAGCGCAACTAATGAAAAACTGTTTTTT CASSLWDSATNEKLFF
TRBJ1-2 TRBV5-6 TRBD1 NA TGTGCCAGCAACGGACAGGCCCTCTATGGCTACACCTTC CASNGQALYGYTF
TRBJ2-3 TRBV28 NA once TGTGCCAGCAGTCCCCGCACAGATACGCAGTATTTT CASSPRTDTQYF
TRBJ2-7 TRBV4-2 NA once TGTGCCAGCAGCCAAGAAGACAGGCGCTACGAGCAGTACTTC CASSQEDRRYEQYF
TRBJ2-1 TRBV6-5 NA NA TGTGCCAGCAGTCCTATTGGGGGGCCTGGTGAGCAGTTCTTC CASSPIGGPGEQFF
TRBJ1-3 TRBV7-2 NA NA TGTGCCAGCAGCGCCCGGGGACGGATCCTCGGAAACACCATATATTTT CASSARGRILGNTIYF
TRBJ1-6 TRBV7-2 TRBD1 NA TGTGCCACCTCATTCCTACCAGGGGGGGCGGGCTGGAATTCACCCCTCCACTTT CATSFLPGGAGWNSPLHF
TRBJ2-3 TRBV5-1 NA NA TGCGCCAGCAGCTACAGGGCCGGCACAGATACGCAGTATTTT CASSYRAGTDTQYF
TRBJ2-7 TRBV7-2 NA NA TGTGCCAGCAGCTTAGTAGAGGGTTCCTACGAGCAGTACTTC CASSLVEGSYEQYF
TRBJ1-1 TRBV27 TRBD1 NA TGTGCCAGCAGTCCACACGGGACAGGGGTTACTGAAGCTTTCTTT CASSPHGTGVTEAFF
TRBJ1-6 TRBV5-1 NA NA TGCGCCAGCAGAGGGGGGGCCTATAATTCACCCCTCCACTTT CASRGGAYNSPLHF
TRBJ2-3 TRBV5-6 NA NA TGTGCCAGCAGCTTGGGCACCACAGATACGCAGTATTTT CASSLGTTDTQYF
TRBJ2-3 TRBV5-1 TRBD1 NA TGCGCCAGCAGCATCATTCAGGGGGCCAACACAGATACGCAGTATTTT CASSIIQGANTDTQYF
TRBJ1-1 TRBV19 NA NA TGTGCCAGTAGTGTTGACAGAAGCACTGAAGCTTTCTTT CASSVDRSTEAFF
TRBJ2-1 TRBV11-2 TRBD1 NA TGTGCCAGCAGCCTTAGGCCAGGGGGAAGTCACAATGAGCAGTTCTTC CASSLRPGGSHNEQFF
TRBJ2-7 TRBV12-5 NA NA TGTGCTAGTGGTTTCCCCCTTAAAGGGGGCGAGCAGTACTTC CASGFPLKGGEQYF
TRBJ2-3 TRBV30 NA once TGTGCCTGGAGGGATCCGGGGAGCACAGATACGCAGTATTTT CAWRDPGSTDTQYF
TRBJ1-1 TRBV19 NA NA TGTGCCAGTAGTATTCTCTTGGGCACTGAAGCTTTCTTT CASSILLGTEAFF
TRBJ2-5 TRBV4-2 NA NA TGTGCCAGCAGCCCCCCATTCCAGTACTTC CASSPPFQYF
TRBJ1-5 TRBV6-1 NA once TGTGCCAGCAGTGAAGTAAGCAATCAGCCCCAGCATTTT CASSEVSNQPQHF
TRBJ2-5 TRBV5-4 NA NA TGTGCCAGCAGCTCGCCGACAGTCCAAGAGACCCAGTACTTC CASSSPTVQETQYF
TRBJ2-1 TRBV7-7 TRBD2 NA TGTGCTAGCAGCTTAGGGGAGGCTAGCGGGGGCTATGAGCAGTTCTTC CASSLGEASGGYEQFF